This TCR beta chain was found in a study of cytomegalovirus exposure and HLA in healthy donors. On the study more broadly: Researchers found that approximately 85% of over 350 genotyped donors fell within the Caucasian-associated ancestry cluster.

PCR was performed using 60 Vbeta and 13 Jbeta primers. TCRdb keeps only in-frame clones here, not all; method: immunoSEQ multiplex PCR. The sample lists roughly 200,000 clones, roughly 85% occurring once. Overall study results and limits: From TCR beta sequences, most subjects' HLA-A and HLA-B alleles were reportedly predicted accurately. CMV serostatus stood as the only immune exposure information on hand. Common viral pathogens were later found to be apparently linked to several of the most significant clusters.

The CDR3 extends over 15 amino acids. The V and J ends lost 7 bases and 3 bases respectively, with 16 bases between them. Germline lookup yields CDR1 SEHNR and CDR2 FQNEAQ (reference sequence). In this sample, this clone turned up a few times. Its matching antigen is unknown. The sample taken for sequencing was PBMCs. This TCR was recovered from a woman between 45 and 65 years old in good health and CMV-seronegative. The chain carries TRBV7-9 and TRBJ1-5; possibly TRBD1 for D (6 bases). The CDR3 nucleotides read TGTGCCAGCACATCCGGGGCAGGGGCCAATCAGCCCCAGCATTTT. Translated: CASTSGAGANQPQHF.